This T cell receptor beta chain was found in a study of breast tumors, draining lymph nodes, adjacent tissues. TCRdb used MiXCR to reprocess the multiplex PCR reads, holding one entry per CDR3 protein. Among 100,000 to 150,000 distinct CDR3 sequences listed, just under 20% were seen once. The trim removed 5 bases at V and 9 bases at J, leaving 6 bases unmatched. Germline V gene data show CDR1 as GTSNPN and CDR2 as SVGIG (reference sequence). This CDR3 comprises 13 residues. Axillary draining lymph nodes of breast cancer patients supplied the node samples. This clonotype appeared many times. Its antigen is as yet unknown. Study-level points and caveats: That most tumor T cells come from lymph nodes remained unproven. Tumor repertoires ranked between lymph nodes and nontumor tissue in diversity, with V and J gene preferences.

Specimen: axillary lymph node tissue. This TCR was recovered from a female donor with breast cancer. Some clones in this sample may be carry-over from other donors' samples. V and J are TRBV30 and TRBJ1-6, with 8 bases identical to TRBD1. CDR3 sequence (DNA): TGTGCCTGGCAGCCGGGACAGGTTTCACCCCTCCACTTT. Protein product: CAWQPGQVSPLHF.